Below, 23 T cell receptor beta chains from the same sample are listed, as sequenced in a study of cytomegalovirus exposure and HLA in healthy donors. Primers: 60 Vbeta forward and 13 Jbeta reverse. Clones were read by immunoSEQ multiplex PCR, and TCRdb kept only the in-frame ones, dropping some. The repertoire includes about 120,000 clones, around 67% of them detected once, and 4% to 5% sits in the top ten. The specimen sequenced was PBMCs. These receptors were taken from a woman in her thirties or forties in good health and CMV-seronegative.

The V gene is TRBV15, the J gene TRBJ2-1; D uncertain. The germline CDR1 and CDR2 sequences are LNHNV and YYDKDF (reference sequence). This CDR3 comprises 14 residues. V was cut by 0 bases and J by 3 bases, with 6 bases left in between. The CDR3 region has the DNA TGTGCCACCAGCAGAGATGGCCGCTACAATGAGCAGTTCTTC. This translates into CATSRDGRYNEQFF.

The chain recombines TRBV4-2 with TRBJ2-5; perhaps TRBD2 as D (5 bases). The ends were cut back, 0 bases at V and 2 bases at J, with 10 bases in the middle. The germline gives CDR1 LGHNA, CDR2 YNFKEQ. CDR3 length: 15 residues. The CDR3 sequence is CASSQEEGAQETQYF. The DNA of the CDR3 is TGTGCCAGCAGCCAAGAAGAGGGAGCGCAAGAGACCCAGTACTTC.

This chain links TRBV18 with TRBJ1-3; the match to TRBD1 covers 10 bases. Germline lookup yields CDR1 KGHSH and CDR2 LQKENI. The CDR3 is 14 amino acids. The J segment lost 4 bases and the V segment lost 8 bases, leaving 5 bases of the junction unmatched. The CDR3 DNA sequence: TGTGCCAGCGCCGGGACAGGGGACGGAAACACCATATATTTT. It is translated as CASAGTGDGNTIYF.

This rearrangement joins TRBV4-3 to TRBJ2-3; D might be TRBD1 (5 bases). This CDR3 spans 18 amino acids. Germline-derived CDR1 and CDR2 are LGHNA and YSLEER. V gave up 0 bases and J gave up 5 bases, with 21 bases separating them. The CDR3 reads CASSQDFRTARQGDTQYF. DNA of the CDR3: TGCGCCAGCAGCCAAGATTTTAGAACTGCTAGGCAGGGAGATACGCAGTATTTT.

The rearrangement joins TRBV5-1 to TRBJ2-3; 9 bases line up with TRBD2. CDR3 size: 15 residues. The junction had 3 bases not matched to a gene; V was cut back by 0 bases and J by 4 bases. CDR1 and CDR2 (germline): SGHRS, YFSETQ. DNA for the CDR3: TGCGCCAGCAGCTTGGCATCTAGCGGGGCAGATACGCAGTATTTT. This encodes CASSLASSGADTQYF.

In DNA form, the CDR3 reads TGTGCCAGCAGCTTGGCCCCGACAGGGGCCTACGAGCAGTACTTC. It translates to CASSLAPTGAYEQYF. The gene calls are TRBV5-8 and TRBJ2-7; 8 nucleotides agree with TRBD1. There are 15 residues in the CDR3. Trimming at V came to 0 bases and at J to 2 bases, leaving 4 bases not matched to a gene. Germline assignment: CDR1 SGHTS and CDR2 YDEGEE.

The V gene is TRBV7-9, the J gene TRBJ1-3; unclear D gene. There are 14 residues in the CDR3. Trimming shortened V by 1 base and J by 2 bases, and 6 bases separated the two germline ends. Germline values: CDR1 SEHNR, CDR2 FQNEAQ (reference sequence). The CDR3 is CASSLGAAGNTIYF. CDR3 bases: TGTGCCAGCAGCTTAGGGGCAGCTGGAAACACCATATATTTT.

The CDR3 sequence: CASRPAVPYGYTF. DNA for the CDR3: TGTGCCAGCCGACCCGCGGTCCCTTATGGCTACACCTTC. V usage is TRBV6-1 and J usage is TRBJ1-2; no reliable D call. The germline V gene has CDR1 MNHNS and CDR2 SASEGT. The CDR3 has 13 residues. The germline V and J ends were trimmed by 8 bases and 5 bases, with 15 bases remaining between them.

V gene TRBV5-8 combines with J gene TRBJ2-2; 8 bases are a match to TRBD1. V shed 4 bases and J 7 bases; nucleotides not matched to a gene: 15. The CDR3 is 17 amino acids. The germline CDR1 and CDR2 sequences are SGHTS and YDEGEE. The CDR3 loop reads CASSLGAGTGQGGELFF. CDR3 nucleotides: TGTGCCAGCAGCCTGGGGGCCGGGACAGGACAAGGCGGGGAGCTGTTTTTT. The full variable domain, in which reference TRBV5-8 and TRBJ2-2 provide the parts outside the CDR3, is EAGVTQSPTHLIKTRGQQATLRCSPISGHTSVYWYQQALGLGLQFLLWYDEGEERNRGNFPPRFSGRQFPNYSSELNVNALELEDSALYLCASSLGAGTGQGGELFFGEGSRLTVL.

J is TRBJ2-4 and V is TRBV9, with a tentative D call TRBD2 (5 bases). Trimming left V 3 bases short and J 9 bases short, with 13 bases between. The V gene's germline CDR1 is SGDLS and CDR2 YYNGEE. This CDR3 is built from 13 residues. For the CDR3, the DNA is TGTGCCAGCAGCGCAGGAAGCGCGGGCATTCAGTACTTC. This codes for CASSAGSAGIQYF.

The chain joins TRBV7-2 to TRBJ2-3, with 9 positions matching TRBD2. In germline, CDR1 is SGHTA, CDR2 FQGNSA. V lost 1 base and J lost 2; bases outside the gene matches: 10. The CDR3 length is 18 residues. CDR3: CASSLVRGGGGYTDTQYF. DNA for the CDR3: TGTGCCAGCAGCTTAGTGCGGGGGGGAGGGGGGTACACAGATACGCAGTATTTT.

Notes on this clone: Within the sample, other DNA sequences also encode this same CDR3. This sequence joins TRBV5-6 and TRBJ2-5, with 10 bases identical to TRBD2. V lost 4 bases and J lost 5; bases outside the gene matches: 8. The CDR3 has 15 residues. CDR1 and CDR2 from the germline V gene are SGHDT and YYEEEE. The CDR3 is CASSPLAGAAETQYF. The CDR3 coding sequence is TGTGCCAGCAGCCCGCTAGCGGGAGCGGCGGAGACCCAGTACTTC.

This clone was recorded only once. This CDR3 reads CASGQMNINQPQHF. DNA of the CDR3: TGTGCCAGCGGGCAGATGAATATCAATCAGCCCCAGCATTTT. The chain carries TRBV6-5 and TRBJ1-5; D unclear. The CDR3 length is 14 residues. Germline CDR1 MNHEY, CDR2 SVGAGI. V was shortened by 8 bases and J by 3 bases, with 14 bases between the two germline ends.

The CDR3 loop is CASSERQGHATNEKLFF. The CDR3, as DNA: TGTGCCAGCAGCGAACGGCAGGGCCATGCAACTAATGAAAAACTGTTTTTT. V is TRBV7-2 and J is TRBJ1-4; perhaps TRBD1 as D (5 bases). CDR1 SGHTA and CDR2 FQGNSA come from the germline V gene. Trimming shortened V by 5 bases and J by 0 bases, and 16 bases separated the two germline ends. The CDR3 runs 17 residues.

This clone was recorded once. The chain uses TRBV25-1 and TRBJ2-7, with TRBD2 matching 11 bases. The assigned J gene may be wrong: the sequence end matches TRBJ2-5 better. Germline CDR1 reads MGHDK; CDR2 reads SYGVNS. The CDR3 is made up of 16 amino acids. CDR3 nucleotide sequence: TGTGCCAGCAGTGCCGTGATAGCGGGAGGGAGGGAGACCCAGTACTTC. Its translation: CASSAVIAGGRETQYF.

The V and J genes are TRBV27 and TRBJ2-5; TRBD2 aligns across 13 bases. Germline V gene lookup returns CDR1 MNHEY and CDR2 SMNVEV (reference sequence). There are 17 residues in the CDR3. The trim removed 5 bases at V and 3 bases at J, leaving 9 bases unmatched. This CDR3 is CASSMMTSGRHKETQYF. CDR3 nucleotides: TGTGCCAGCAGTATGATGACTAGCGGGAGGCATAAAGAGACCCAGTACTTC.

This chain uses TRBV6-6 with TRBJ2-3; TRBD2 might be the D (5 bases). The CDR3 contains 13 residues. CDR1 is MNHNY, CDR2 SVGAGI, per germline (reference sequence). The V gene lost 5 bases and the J gene lost 1 base, with 7 bases spanning the gap. As DNA, the CDR3 is TGTGCCAGCAGTAGGACTGGCACAGATACGCAGTATTTT. It encodes CASSRTGTDTQYF.

The rearrangement links TRBV29-1 to TRBJ2-3; 16 bases agree with TRBD2. V was pared by 6 bases and J by 6 bases, with 3 bases of the junction left unmatched. Looked up from germline, CDR1 is SQVTM and CDR2 is ANQGSEA. The CDR3 is made up of 14 amino acids. CDR3 in DNA: TGCAGCGTCCCGGGACTAGCGGGAGGGGATACGCAGTATTTT. Translated, it gives CSVPGLAGGDTQYF.

This clone showed up just once. The chain combines TRBV2 with TRBJ2-7; 8 bases match TRBD2. CDR1 and CDR2 (germline): SNHLY, FYNNEI. After removal of 4 bases from V and 0 bases from J, the junction contained 5 bases not matched to a gene. The CDR3 spans 15 residues. Written as DNA, the CDR3 is TGTGCCAGCAGTGCCGATGCGGGGGGCTCCTACGAGCAGTACTTC. Protein product: CASSADAGGSYEQYF.

J is TRBJ1-3 and V is TRBV7-6; TRBD1 matches at 12 bases. CDR3 size: 17 residues. Trimming took 6 bases from V and 0 from J; bases not matched to a gene: 6. The germline V gene encodes CDR1 SGHVS and CDR2 FNYEAQ. The CDR3 DNA is TGTGCCAGCAGTTGGGGACAGGGGGCCAGCTCTGGAAACACCATATATTTT. Protein product: CASSWGQGASSGNTIYF.

The rearrangement links TRBV4-3 to TRBJ2-5; 8 bases agree with TRBD2. V lost 0 bases and J lost 7; bases outside the gene matches: 4. This CDR3 comprises 14 residues. CDR1 is LGHNA, CDR2 YSLEER, per germline. The CDR3 region has the DNA TGCGCCAGCAGCCAAGATTACGGGGGGGGGACCCAGTACTTC. Protein: CASSQDYGGGTQYF.

The J gene is TRBJ1-2, the V gene TRBV5-6; possible D gene TRBD1, 6 bases. In germline, CDR1 is SGHDT, CDR2 YYEEEE. The CDR3 sequence is 16 residues long. Trimming removed 5 bases from V and 5 bases from J, with 22 bases in between. The CDR3 nucleotides are TGTGCCAGCAGTCGGGACAAGGGGCTCCGCCGATATGGCTACACCTTC. It translates to CASSRDKGLRRYGYTF.

Only one count was recorded for this clone. The rearrangement joins TRBV28 to TRBJ2-3; D ambiguous. Germline lookup yields CDR1 MDHEN and CDR2 SYDVKM. The V end lost 9 bases, the J end lost 0 bases, and 10 bases lay between the germline ends. This CDR3 region has 13 residues. The DNA for the CDR3 is TGTGCCAGTAGAGGTCCTAGCACAGATACGCAGTATTTT. Its translation is CASRGPSTDTQYF.